This T cell receptor (beta chain) was identified during a study of identical twins. CDR1 and CDR2 (germline): SGHAT, FQNNGV. The CDR3 length is 15 residues. The V end was cut by 1 base, the J end by 3 bases, with 13 bases between. MiXCR, run by TCRdb on the 5' RACE reads, gives a single entry per CDR3 protein. The table has 1.5 million to 2 million distinct CDR3 sequences, less than 40% seen once; the top ten hold more than 0.25%. Worth noting for this clonotype: Its specificity is unknown.

The study, taken as a whole, reports: Cross-sectional statistics, not tracking of the same donors, supported the conclusions. Abundant beta clonotypes from cord blood had fewer insertions, unlike memory repertoires, which showed none.

The genes are TRBV11-2 and TRBJ2-7; no reliable D call. The specimen sequenced was cord blood. This clonotype was obtained from a newborn girl in good health. This chain's CDR3 is CASSLAYGRVYEQYF. As DNA, the CDR3 is TGTGCCAGCAGCTTAGCGTATGGTAGGGTCTACGAGCAGTACTTC.